A single TCR beta chain is shown here with its context. The data stem from a study of shared clonotypes between healthy human individuals. CDR3 length: 14 amino acids. Germline V CDR1 and CDR2: LNHNV, YYDKDF (reference sequence). Trimming took off 0 bases at V and 0 bases at J, with 5 bases between the two ends. TCRdb's table, derived via immunoSEQ multiplex PCR, lists solely in-frame clones and lacks some. The sample lists approximately 1,500,000 clones; 98% were seen once. This sequence originates from a man aged 25 to 40 in good health. J is TRBJ1-1 and V is TRBV15; D is uncertain. Sequenced sample: naive CD4+ T cells sorted from blood. Regarding subset: CD45RA+ positively selected. The CDR3 DNA sequence: TGTGCCACCAGCAGAGATAATATGAACACTGAAGCTTTCTTT. This codes for CATSRDNMNTEAFF.